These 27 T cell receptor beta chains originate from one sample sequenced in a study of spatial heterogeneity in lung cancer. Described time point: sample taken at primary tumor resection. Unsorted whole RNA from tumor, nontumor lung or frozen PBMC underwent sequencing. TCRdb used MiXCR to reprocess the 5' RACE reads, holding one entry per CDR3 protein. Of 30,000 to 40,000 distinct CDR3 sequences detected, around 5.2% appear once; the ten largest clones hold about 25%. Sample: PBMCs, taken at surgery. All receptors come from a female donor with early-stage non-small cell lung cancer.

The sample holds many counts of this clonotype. The CDR3 nucleotides are TGTGCCAGCAGCACCACGGCTCGGCAGTACAATGAGCAGTTCTTC. It specifies CASSTTARQYNEQFF. The chain recombines TRBV7-2 with TRBJ2-1; D uncertain. The ends were cut back, 5 bases at V and 4 bases at J, with 15 bases in the middle. Per germline, CDR1 SGHTA and CDR2 FQGNSA. The CDR3 extends over 15 amino acids. Combining the CDR3 with reference TRBV7-2 and TRBJ2-1 gives the whole variable domain GAGVSQSPSNKVTEKGKDVELRCDPISGHTALYWYRQSLGQGLEFLIYFQGNSAPDKSGLPSDRFSAERTGGSVSTLTIQRTQQEDSAVYLCASSTTARQYNEQFFGPGTRLTVL.

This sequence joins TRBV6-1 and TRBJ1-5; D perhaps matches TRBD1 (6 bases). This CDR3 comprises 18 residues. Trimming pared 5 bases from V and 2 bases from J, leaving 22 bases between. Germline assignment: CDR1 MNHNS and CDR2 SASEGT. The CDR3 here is CASSFQGHGLVGNQPQHF. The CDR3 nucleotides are TGTGCCAGCAGTTTTCAGGGGCATGGGTTGGTCGGCAATCAGCCCCAGCATTTT.

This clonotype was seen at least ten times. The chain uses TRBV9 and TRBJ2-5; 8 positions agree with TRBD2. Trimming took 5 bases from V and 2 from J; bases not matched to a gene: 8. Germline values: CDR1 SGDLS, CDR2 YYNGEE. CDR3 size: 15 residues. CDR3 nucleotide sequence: TGTGCCAGCAGTAATATAGGACTAGCACAAGAGACCCAGTACTTC. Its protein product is CASSNIGLAQETQYF.

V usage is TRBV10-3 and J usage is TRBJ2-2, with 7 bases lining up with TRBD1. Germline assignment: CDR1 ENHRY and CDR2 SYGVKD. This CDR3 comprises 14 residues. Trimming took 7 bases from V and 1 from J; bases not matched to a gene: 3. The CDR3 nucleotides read TGTGCCATCATGAGGACAGGGAACACCGGGGAGCTGTTTTTT. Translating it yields CAIMRTGNTGELFF.

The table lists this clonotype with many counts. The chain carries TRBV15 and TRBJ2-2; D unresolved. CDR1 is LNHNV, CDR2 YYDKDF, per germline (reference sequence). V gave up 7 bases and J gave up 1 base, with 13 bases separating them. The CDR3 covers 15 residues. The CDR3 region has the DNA TGTGCCACCACTGAGGTGGACCTGAACACCGGGGAGCTGTTTTTT. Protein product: CATTEVDLNTGELFF.

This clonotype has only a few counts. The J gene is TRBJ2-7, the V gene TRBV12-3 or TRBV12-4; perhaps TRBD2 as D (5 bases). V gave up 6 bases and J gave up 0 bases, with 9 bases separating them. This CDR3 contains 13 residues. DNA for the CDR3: TGTGCCAGCAGGAAGGAGGACTCCTACGAGCAGTACTTC. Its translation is CASRKEDSYEQYF.

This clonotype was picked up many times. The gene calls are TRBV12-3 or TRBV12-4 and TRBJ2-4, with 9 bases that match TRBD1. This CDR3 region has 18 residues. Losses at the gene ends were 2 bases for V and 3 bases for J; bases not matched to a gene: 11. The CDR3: CASSLSGQGVRSKNIQYF. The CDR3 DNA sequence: TGTGCCAGCAGTTTATCGGGACAGGGTGTTCGAAGCAAAAACATTCAGTACTTC.

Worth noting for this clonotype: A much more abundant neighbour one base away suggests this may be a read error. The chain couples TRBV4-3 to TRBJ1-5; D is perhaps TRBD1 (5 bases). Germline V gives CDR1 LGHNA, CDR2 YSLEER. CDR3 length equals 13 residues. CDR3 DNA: TGCCCCAGCAGCCAAGGCCGGGGGCAGCCCCAGCATTTT. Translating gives CPSSQGRGQPQHF.

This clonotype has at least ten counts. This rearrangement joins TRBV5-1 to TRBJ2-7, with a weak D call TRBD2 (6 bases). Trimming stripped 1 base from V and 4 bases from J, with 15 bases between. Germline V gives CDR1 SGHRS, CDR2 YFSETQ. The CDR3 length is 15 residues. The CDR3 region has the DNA TGCGCCAGCAGCTTGTCGGAGGGGATCAGGTACGAGCAGTACTTC. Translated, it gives CASSLSEGIRYEQYF.

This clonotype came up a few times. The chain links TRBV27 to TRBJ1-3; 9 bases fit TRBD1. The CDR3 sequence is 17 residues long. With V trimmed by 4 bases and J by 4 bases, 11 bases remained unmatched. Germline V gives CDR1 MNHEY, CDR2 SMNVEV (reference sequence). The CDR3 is CASSSERDRALGNTIYF. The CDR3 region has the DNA TGTGCCAGCAGTTCAGAACGGGACAGGGCGTTGGGAAACACCATATATTTT.

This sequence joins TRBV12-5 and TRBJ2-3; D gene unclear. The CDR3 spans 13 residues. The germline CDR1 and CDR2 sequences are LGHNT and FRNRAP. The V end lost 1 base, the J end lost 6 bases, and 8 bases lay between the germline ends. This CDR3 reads CASGLASTDTQYF. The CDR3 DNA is TGTGCTAGTGGTTTGGCCAGTACCGATACGCAGTATTTT. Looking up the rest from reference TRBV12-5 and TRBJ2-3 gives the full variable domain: DARVTQTPRHKVTEMGQEVTMRCQPILGHNTVFWYRQTMMQGLELLAYFRNRAPLDDSGMPKDRFSAEMPDATLATLKIQPSEPRDSAVYFCASGLASTDTQYFGPGTRLTVL.

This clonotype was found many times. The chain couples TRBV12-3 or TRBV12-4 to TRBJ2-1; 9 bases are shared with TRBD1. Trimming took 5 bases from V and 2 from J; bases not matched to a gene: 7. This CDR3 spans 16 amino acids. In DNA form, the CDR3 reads TGTGCCAGCAGTGAACCGACAGGGGGAGCCTACAATGAGCAGTTCTTC. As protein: CASSEPTGGAYNEQFF.

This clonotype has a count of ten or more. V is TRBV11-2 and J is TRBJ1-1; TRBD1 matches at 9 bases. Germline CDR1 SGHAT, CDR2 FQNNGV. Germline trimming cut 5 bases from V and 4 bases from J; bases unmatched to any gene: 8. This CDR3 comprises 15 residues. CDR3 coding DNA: TGTGCCAGCAGCGACTACAGGGGGCCGGTCACTGAAGCTTTCTTT. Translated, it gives CASSDYRGPVTEAFF. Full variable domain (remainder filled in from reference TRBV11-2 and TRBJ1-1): EAGVAQSPRYKIIEKRQSVAFWCNPISGHATLYWYQQILGQGPKLLIQFQNNGVVDDSQLPKDRFSAERLKGVDSTLKIQPAKLEDSAVYLCASSDYRGPVTEAFFGQGTRLTVV.

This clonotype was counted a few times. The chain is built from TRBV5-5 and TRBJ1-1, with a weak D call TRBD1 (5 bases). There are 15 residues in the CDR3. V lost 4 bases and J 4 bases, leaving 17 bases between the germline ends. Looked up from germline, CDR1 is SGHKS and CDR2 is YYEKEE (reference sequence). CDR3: CASSPQRQSPTEAFF. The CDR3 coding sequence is TGTGCCAGCAGCCCGCAGAGACAGTCCCCCACTGAAGCTTTCTTT.

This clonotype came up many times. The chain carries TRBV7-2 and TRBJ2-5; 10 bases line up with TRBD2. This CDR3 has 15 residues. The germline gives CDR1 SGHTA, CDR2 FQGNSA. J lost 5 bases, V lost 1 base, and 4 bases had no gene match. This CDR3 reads CASSLVGTSAETQYF. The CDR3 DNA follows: TGTGCCAGCAGCTTAGTAGGGACTAGCGCGGAGACCCAGTACTTC.

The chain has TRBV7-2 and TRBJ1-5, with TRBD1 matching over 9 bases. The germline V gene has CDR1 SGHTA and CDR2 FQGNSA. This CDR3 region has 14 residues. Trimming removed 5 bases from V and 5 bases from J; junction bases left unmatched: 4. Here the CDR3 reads CASSIRTGDQPQHF. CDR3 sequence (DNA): TGTGCCAGCAGCATCCGGACAGGGGATCAGCCCCAGCATTTT.

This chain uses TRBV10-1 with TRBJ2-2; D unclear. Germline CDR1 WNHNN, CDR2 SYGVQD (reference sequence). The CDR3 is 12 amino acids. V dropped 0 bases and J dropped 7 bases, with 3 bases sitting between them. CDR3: CASSESVGELFF. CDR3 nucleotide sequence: TGCGCCAGCAGTGAGTCGGTCGGGGAGCTGTTTTTT.

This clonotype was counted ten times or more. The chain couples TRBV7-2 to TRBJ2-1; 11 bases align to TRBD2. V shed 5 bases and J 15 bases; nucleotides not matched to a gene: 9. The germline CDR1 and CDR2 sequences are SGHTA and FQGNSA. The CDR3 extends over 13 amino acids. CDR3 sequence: CASSPAGTSGRFF. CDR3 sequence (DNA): TGTGCCAGCAGCCCAGCCGGGACTAGCGGTAGGTTCTTC.

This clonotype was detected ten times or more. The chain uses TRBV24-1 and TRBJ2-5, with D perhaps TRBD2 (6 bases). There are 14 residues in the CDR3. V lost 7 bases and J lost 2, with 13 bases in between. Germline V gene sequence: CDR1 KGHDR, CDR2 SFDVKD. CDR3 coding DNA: TGTGCCACCAGCTTAGGGACTTTGCAAGAGACCCAGTACTTC. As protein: CATSLGTLQETQYF.

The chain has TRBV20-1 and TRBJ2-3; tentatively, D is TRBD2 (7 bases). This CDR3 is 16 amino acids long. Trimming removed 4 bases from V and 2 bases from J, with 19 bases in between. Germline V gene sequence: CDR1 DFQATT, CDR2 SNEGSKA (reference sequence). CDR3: CSANALGGGVTDTQYF. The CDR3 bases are TGCAGTGCTAACGCCCTAGGAGGGGGGGTCACAGATACGCAGTATTTT.

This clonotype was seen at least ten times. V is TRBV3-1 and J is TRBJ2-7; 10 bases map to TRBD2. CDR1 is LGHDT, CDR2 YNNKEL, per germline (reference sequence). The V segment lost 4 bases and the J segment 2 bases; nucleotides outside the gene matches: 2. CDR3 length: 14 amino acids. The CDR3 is CASSRTSGAYEQYF. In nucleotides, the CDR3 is TGTGCCAGCAGCCGGACTAGCGGCGCCTACGAGCAGTACTTC.

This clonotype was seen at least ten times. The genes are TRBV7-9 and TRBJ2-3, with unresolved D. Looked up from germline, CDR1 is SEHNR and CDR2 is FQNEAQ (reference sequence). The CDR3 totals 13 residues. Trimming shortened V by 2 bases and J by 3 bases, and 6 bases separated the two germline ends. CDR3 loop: CASSLSVTDTQYF. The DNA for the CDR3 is TGTGCCAGCAGCTTATCGGTAACAGATACGCAGTATTTT.

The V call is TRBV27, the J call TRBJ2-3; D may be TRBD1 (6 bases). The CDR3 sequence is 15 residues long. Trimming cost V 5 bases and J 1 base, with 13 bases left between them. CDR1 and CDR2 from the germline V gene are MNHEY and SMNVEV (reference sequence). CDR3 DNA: TGTGCCAGCAGTCGGCAGGGGCCGCGCACAGATACGCAGTATTTT. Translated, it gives CASSRQGPRTDTQYF.

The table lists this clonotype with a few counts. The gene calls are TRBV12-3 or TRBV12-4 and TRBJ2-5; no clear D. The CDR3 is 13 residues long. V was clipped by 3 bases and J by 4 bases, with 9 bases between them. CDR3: CASSLVSRETQYF. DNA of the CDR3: TGTGCCAGCAGTTTGGTCAGCCGAGAGACCCAGTACTTC.

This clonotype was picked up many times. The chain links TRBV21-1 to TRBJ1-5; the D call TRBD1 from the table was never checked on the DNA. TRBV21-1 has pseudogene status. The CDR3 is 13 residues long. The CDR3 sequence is CASSLWGAQPQHF. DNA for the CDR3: TGTGCCAGCAGCCTATGGGGGGCACAGCCCCAGCATTTT.

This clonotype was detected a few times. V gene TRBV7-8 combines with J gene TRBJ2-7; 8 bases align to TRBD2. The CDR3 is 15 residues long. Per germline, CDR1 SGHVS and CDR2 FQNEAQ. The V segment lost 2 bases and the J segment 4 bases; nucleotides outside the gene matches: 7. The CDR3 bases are TGTGCCAGCAGCTTAATCGCGGGGGGTCGGTACGAGCAGTACTTC. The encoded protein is CASSLIAGGRYEQYF.

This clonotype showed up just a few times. CDR3 bases: TGCGCCAGCAGCCCCGGACAGGGCGGACAGCCCCAGCATTTT. Translation gives CASSPGQGGQPQHF. This chain uses TRBV5-1 with TRBJ1-5; 8 nucleotides match TRBD1. The CDR3 is 14 amino acids. Losses at the gene ends were 4 bases for V and 7 bases for J; bases not matched to a gene: 7. CDR1 is SGHRS, CDR2 YFSETQ, per germline.